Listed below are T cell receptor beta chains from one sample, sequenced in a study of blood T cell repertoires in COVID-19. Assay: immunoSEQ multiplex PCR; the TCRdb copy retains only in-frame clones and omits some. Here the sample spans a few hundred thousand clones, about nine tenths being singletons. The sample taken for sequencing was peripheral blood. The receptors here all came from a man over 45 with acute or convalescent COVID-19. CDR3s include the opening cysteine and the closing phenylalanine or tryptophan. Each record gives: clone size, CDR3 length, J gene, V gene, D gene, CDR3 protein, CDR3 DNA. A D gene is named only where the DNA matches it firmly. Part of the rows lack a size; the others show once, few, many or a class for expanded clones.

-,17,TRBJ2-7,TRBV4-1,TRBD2,CASSQGPRSGGAGEQYF,TGCGCCAGCAGCCAAGGCCCTCGGAGCGGGGGGGCGGGTGAGCAGTACTTC
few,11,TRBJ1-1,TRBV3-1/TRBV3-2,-,CASSHLKEAFF,TGTGCCAGCAGCCACCTAAAGGAAGCTTTCTTT
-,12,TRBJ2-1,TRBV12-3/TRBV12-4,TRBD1,CASSQIRDRGIF,TGTGCCAGCAGCCAGATCCGGGACAGAGGGATCTTC
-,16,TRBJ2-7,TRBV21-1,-,CASSKAPGTGGYEQYF,TGTGCCAGCAGCAAAGCGCCGGGGACAGGGGGGTACGAGCAGTACTTC
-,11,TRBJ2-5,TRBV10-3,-,CAIGGAQTQYF,TGTGCCATCGGAGGCGCGCAGACCCAGTACTTC
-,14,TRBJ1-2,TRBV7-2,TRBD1,CASSEGQLNYGYTF,TGTGCCAGCAGCGAGGGACAGCTTAACTATGGCTACACCTTC
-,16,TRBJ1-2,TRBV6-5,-,CASSYATVRANYGYTF,TGTGCCAGCAGTTACGCGACCGTTCGGGCTAACTATGGCTACACCTTC
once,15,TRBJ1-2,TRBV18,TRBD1,CASSLYRGANYGYTF,TGTGCCAGCTCACTGTACAGGGGCGCAAACTATGGCTACACCTTC
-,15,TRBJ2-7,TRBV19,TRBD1,CASSSQGQGAVEQYF,TGTGCCAGTAGTTCCCAGGGACAGGGGGCTGTCGAGCAGTACTTC
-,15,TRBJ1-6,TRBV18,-,CASSPLDSGGSPLHF,TGTGCCAGCTCACCACTTGACAGTGGCGGTTCACCCCTCCACTTT
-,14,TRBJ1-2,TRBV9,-,CASSVEGRAYGYTF,TGTGCCAGCAGCGTAGAGGGCAGGGCCTATGGCTACACCTTC
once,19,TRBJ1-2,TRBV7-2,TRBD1,CASSLAKGGGQGVRYGYTF,TGTGCCAGCAGCTTAGCCAAGGGAGGAGGACAGGGGGTTAGGTATGGCTACACCTTC
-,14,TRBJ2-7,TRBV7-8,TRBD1,CASSQRDRSYEQYF,TGTGCCAGCAGCCAACGGGACAGATCCTACGAGCAGTACTTC
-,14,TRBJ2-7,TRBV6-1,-,CASSVARGSYEQYF,TGTGCCAGCAGTGTAGCGCGAGGCTCCTACGAGCAGTACTTC
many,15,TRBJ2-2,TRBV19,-,CASSISQGATGELFF,TGTGCCAGTAGTATCTCACAGGGTGCGACCGGGGAGCTGTTTTTT
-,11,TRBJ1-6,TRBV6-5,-,CASAGNSPLHF,TGTGCCAGCGCGGGGAATTCACCCCTCCACTTT
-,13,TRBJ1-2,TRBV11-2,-,CASSIGQSYGYTF,TGTGCCAGCAGCATTGGACAGTCTTATGGCTACACCTTC
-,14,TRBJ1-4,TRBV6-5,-,CASSYSATNEKLFF,TGTGCCAGCAGTTACTCCGCAACTAATGAAAAACTGTTTTTT
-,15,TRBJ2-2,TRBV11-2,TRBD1,CASSLSTGVTGELFF,TGTGCCAGCAGCTTGTCGACAGGGGTCACCGGGGAGCTGTTTTTT
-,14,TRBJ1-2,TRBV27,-,CASSFHSDSYGYTF,TGTGCCAGCAGTTTCCATTCAGACAGCTATGGCTACACCTTC
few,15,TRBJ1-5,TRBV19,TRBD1,CASRPLRQGIQPQHF,TGTGCCAGTAGACCCCTTCGACAGGGTATTCAGCCCCAGCATTTT
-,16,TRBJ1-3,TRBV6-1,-,CASSEASVSSGNTIYF,TGTGCCAGCAGTGAAGCCTCGGTCTCCTCTGGAAACACCATATATTTT
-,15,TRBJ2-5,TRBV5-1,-,CASSLSGQEGETQYF,TGCGCCAGCAGCTTAAGTGGCCAGGAGGGAGAGACCCAGTACTTC
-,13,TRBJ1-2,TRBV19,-,CASSPFLVYGYTF,TGTGCCAGTAGTCCGTTTTTAGTCTATGGCTACACCTTC
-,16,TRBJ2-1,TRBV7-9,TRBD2,CASSLTSGAEINEQFF,TGTGCCAGCAGCTTAACTAGCGGGGCGGAAATAAATGAGCAGTTCTTC
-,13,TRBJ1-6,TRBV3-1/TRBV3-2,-,CASSDTVGSPLHF,TGTGCCAGCAGCGATACGGTTGGTTCACCCCTCCACTTT